This passage covers 23 T cell receptor beta chains from one sample sequenced in a study of Ad26.COV2.S vaccination and SARS-CoV-2 variants. Treatment here: roughly 18 received Ad26.COV2.S at low or high dose, single or two shots; about 5 received placebo; per-sample allocation not given. Sample collection was performed on day 63 after the first vaccine or placebo injection. Produced via immunoSEQ multiplex PCR; TCRdb's table is partial and in-frame only. This table holds 360,000 or so clones, around 89% found once. The sequences come from peripheral blood, collected in a trial of Ad26.COV2.S vaccine versus placebo. The source of these receptors is a person aged 18 to 65 who received the Ad26.COV2.S COVID-19 vaccine or a placebo.

The V gene is TRBV7-8, the J gene TRBJ1-1; the D is unclear. Deletions cut 1 base from V and 0 bases from J, with 6 bases between. Germline-derived CDR1 and CDR2 are SGHVS and FQNEAQ. CDR3 size: 14 residues. CDR3 coding DNA: TGTGCCAGCAGCTTAGAAGCCATGAACACTGAAGCTTTCTTT. It specifies CASSLEAMNTEAFF. Full variable domain (outside the CDR3, taken from reference TRBV7-8 and TRBJ1-1): GAGVSQSPRYKVAKRGQDVALRCDPISGHVSLFWYQQALGQGPEFLTYFQNEAQLDKSGLPSDRFFAERPEGSVSTLKIQRTQQEDSAVYLCASSLEAMNTEAFFGQGTRLTVV.

V is TRBV11-1 and J is TRBJ1-6; TRBD1 agrees at 9 bases. CDR1 and CDR2 from the germline V gene are SGHAT and FQDESV (reference sequence). CDR3 length: 15 residues. V gave up 1 base and J gave up 9 bases; unmatched junction bases: 4. This CDR3 reads CASSLVPDRGSPLHF. As DNA, the CDR3 is TGTGCCAGCAGCTTAGTTCCGGACAGGGGTTCACCCCTCCACTTT. The entire variable domain, with the rest obtained from reference TRBV11-1 and TRBJ1-6, is as follows: EAEVAQSPRYKITEKSQAVAFWCDPISGHATLYWYRQILGQGPELLVQFQDESVVDDSQLPKDRFSAERLKGVDSTLKIQPAELGDSAMYLCASSLVPDRGSPLHFGNGTRLTVT.

The chain is built from TRBV2 and TRBJ2-7; 8 positions match TRBD1. The CDR3 has 14 amino acids. Per germline, CDR1 SNHLY and CDR2 FYNNEI. Germline trimming cut 5 bases from V and 1 base from J; bases unmatched to any gene: 4. CDR3 DNA sequence: TGTGCCAGCAGTAGACAGGGGAGATCCTACGAGCAGTACTTC. Translation: CASSRQGRSYEQYF.

The chain has TRBV7-8 and TRBJ1-2; D remains ambiguous. The CDR3 consists of 15 residues. Deletions cut 0 bases from V and 2 bases from J, with 10 bases between. Germline V gene data show CDR1 as SGHVS and CDR2 as FQNEAQ. The CDR3 here is CASSLARIGNYGYTF. The CDR3 coding sequence is TGTGCCAGCAGCTTAGCGAGGATCGGCAACTATGGCTACACCTTC.

This chain connects TRBV5-1 to TRBJ2-7; 9 bases agree with TRBD2. Per germline, CDR1 SGHRS and CDR2 YFSETQ. The CDR3 has 15 amino acids. V trimming: 4 bases; J trimming: 4 bases; junction bases outside the gene matches: 9. The CDR3 sequence is CASSPITSGPYEQYF. In DNA, the CDR3 is TGCGCCAGCAGCCCGATAACTAGCGGGCCTTACGAGCAGTACTTC. Drawing the rest from reference TRBV5-1 and TRBJ2-7, the complete variable domain is KAGVTQTPRYLIKTRGQQVTLSCSPISGHRSVSWYQQTPGQGLQFLFEYFSETQRNKGNFPGRFSGRQFSNSRSEMNVSTLELGDSALYLCASSPITSGPYEQYFGPGTRLTVT.

As DNA, the CDR3 is TGTGCCAGCAGCTTAGGGACAGGGGTAAGCAATGAGCAGTTCTTC. Translated: CASSLGTGVSNEQFF. The chain carries TRBV7-9 and TRBJ2-1, with TRBD1 matching over 9 bases. Per the germline V gene, CDR1 is SEHNR and CDR2 is FQNEAQ (reference sequence). There are 15 residues in the CDR3. The trim removed 1 base at V and 6 bases at J, leaving 4 bases unmatched.

This sequence joins TRBV4-2 and TRBJ1-2; D not certain. The CDR3 extends over 13 amino acids. Germline CDR1 reads LGHNA; CDR2 reads YNFKEQ. Trimming cost V 4 bases and J 4 bases, with 10 bases left between them. The CDR3 DNA follows: TGTGCCAGCAGCCCTGAGGGAATCTATGGCTACACCTTC. This encodes CASSPEGIYGYTF.

CDR3 protein: CASSFLDRGSGYTF. The CDR3 DNA reads as TGCGCCAGCAGTTTCCTGGACAGGGGTTCCGGCTACACCTTC. This rearrangement joins TRBV10-2 to TRBJ1-2, with TRBD1 identical over 9 bases. The V gene end was trimmed by 5 bases and the J gene end by 8 bases; junction bases not matched to a gene: 9. This CDR3 contains 14 residues. Germline loops: CDR1 WSHSY, CDR2 SAAADI.

Only a few counts were recorded for this clone. V gene TRBV20-1 combines with J gene TRBJ2-7; TRBD1 might be the D (6 bases). Germline loops: CDR1 DFQATT, CDR2 SNEGSKA (reference sequence). CDR3 size: 14 residues. The ends were cut back, 3 bases at V and 7 bases at J, with 19 bases in the middle. CDR3 loop: CSASPGQLTREQYF. The DNA of the CDR3 is TGCAGTGCTAGTCCTGGACAGCTTACGAGGGAGCAGTACTTC.

The gene calls are TRBV12-5 and TRBJ2-7; 7 bases match TRBD1. The CDR3 has 16 residues. V lost 0 bases to trimming and J lost 2 bases; unmatched junction nucleotides: 7. Looked up from germline, CDR1 is LGHNT and CDR2 is FRNRAP. The DNA of the CDR3 is TGTGCTAGTGGTTTGGTCGGGACAGTTACCGCCTACGAGCAGTACTTC. Its protein product is CASGLVGTVTAYEQYF.

This chain joins TRBV5-1 and TRBJ1-2, with 9 bases aligning to TRBD1. This CDR3 has 13 residues. Trimming at V came to 2 bases and at J to 8 bases, leaving 4 bases not matched to a gene. Germline CDR1 SGHRS, CDR2 YFSETQ. The CDR3 bases are TGCGCCAGCAGCTTACAGGGGGCAGGAGGCTACACCTTC. Its protein product is CASSLQGAGGYTF.

This chain joins TRBV11-2 and TRBJ2-7, with TRBD2 matching 8 bases. The V and J ends lost 1 base and 6 bases, in that order; junction bases with no gene match: 8. From germline, CDR1 is SGHAT and CDR2 FQNNGV. The CDR3 runs to 15 residues. CDR3 DNA sequence: TGTGCCAGCAGCTTAGGGAAGGCCAGCGGGGGCGAGCAGTACTTC. As protein: CASSLGKASGGEQYF. Based on the CDR3 plus reference TRBV11-2 and TRBJ2-7, the full variable domain is EAGVAQSPRYKIIEKRQSVAFWCNPISGHATLYWYQQILGQGPKLLIQFQNNGVVDDSQLPKDRFSAERLKGVDSTLKIQPAKLEDSAVYLCASSLGKASGGEQYFGPGTRLTVT.

A few counts support this clone. V usage is TRBV11-2 and J usage is TRBJ2-2, with 10 bases lining up with TRBD2. Unmatched junction bases numbered 1, after V lost 2 bases and J lost 1 base. The CDR3 contains 16 residues. Germline values: CDR1 SGHAT, CDR2 FQNNGV. CDR3 nucleotide sequence: TGTGCCAGCAGCTTATGGACTAGCGGGAACACCGGGGAGCTGTTTTTT. Its translation: CASSLWTSGNTGELFF.

V gene TRBV28 combines with J gene TRBJ1-6; 7 nucleotides align to TRBD1. Germline V gene lookup returns CDR1 MDHEN and CDR2 SYDVKM. The CDR3 spans 16 residues. V shed 7 bases and J 1 base; nucleotides not matched to a gene: 7. The chain's CDR3 is CASIPSQGSYNSPLHF. CDR3 sequence (DNA): TGTGCCAGCATCCCCTCACAGGGGTCCTATAATTCACCCCTCCACTTT.

The chain combines TRBV6-5 with TRBJ2-7, with 12 bases matching TRBD1. Germline trimming cut 6 bases from V and 7 bases from J; bases unmatched to any gene: 7. The germline V gene has CDR1 MNHEY and CDR2 SVGAGI. CDR3 length: 14 residues. The CDR3 bases are TGTGCCAGCAGCCCGGGACAGGGGGCGAGAGAGCAGTACTTC. Protein product: CASSPGQGAREQYF.

The chain joins TRBV6-6 to TRBJ2-1; 9 bases agree with TRBD2. The junction had 10 bases not matched to a gene; V was cut back by 5 bases and J by 8 bases. Germline-derived CDR1 and CDR2 are MNHNY and SVGAGI (reference sequence). This CDR3 spans 15 amino acids. DNA of the CDR3: TGTGCCAGCAGTATCACAGCGGGAGGCAGGGATGAGCAGTTCTTC. It translates to CASSITAGGRDEQFF.

The chain uses TRBV4-1 and TRBJ2-1; possible D gene TRBD1, 6 bases. The CDR3 sequence is 13 residues long. The germline V gene encodes CDR1 MGHRA and CDR2 YSYEKL. V lost 6 bases and J 6 bases, leaving 12 bases between the germline ends. The CDR3 loop is CASSLLGGNEQFF. The CDR3 region has the DNA TGCGCCAGCAGTCTACTAGGGGGCAATGAGCAGTTCTTC.

V is TRBV6-5 and J is TRBJ1-5; D gene ambiguous. In germline, CDR1 is MNHEY, CDR2 SVGAGI. V was pared by 7 bases and J by 0 bases, with 7 bases between. The CDR3 runs to 13 residues. CDR3 in DNA: TGTGCCAGCAAGGGTTATAGCAATCAGCCCCAGCATTTT. Translated, it gives CASKGYSNQPQHF.

V and J are TRBV3-1 (or the pseudogene TRBV3-2) and TRBJ1-1; 12 positions agree with TRBD1. The CDR3 contains 18 residues. Per the germline V gene, CDR1 is LGHDT and CDR2 is YNNKEL (reference sequence). V trimming: 4 bases; J trimming: 4 bases; junction bases outside the gene matches: 13. The CDR3: CASSRKNRDRGLGTEAFF. CDR3 DNA sequence: TGTGCCAGCAGCCGAAAAAACCGGGACAGGGGGCTGGGCACTGAAGCTTTCTTT.

The genes are TRBV6-5 and TRBJ1-5; D is ambiguous. Per germline, CDR1 MNHEY and CDR2 SVGAGI. V shed 4 bases and J shed 7 bases, with 17 bases lying between them. The CDR3 consists of 15 residues. The CDR3: CASSFTGPLGQPQHF. For the CDR3, the DNA is TGTGCCAGCAGTTTCACCGGGCCCCTTGGGCAGCCCCAGCATTTT.

This clone has a single count. At the DNA level, this CDR3 is encoded by other sequences in the same sample as well. The gene calls are TRBV4-1 and TRBJ2-3; D remains unclear. V gave up 1 base and J gave up 1 base, with 9 bases separating them. CDR1 and CDR2 (germline): MGHRA, YSYEKL. CDR3 length: 15 residues. CDR3 residues: CASSQGARGTDTQYF. The CDR3 nucleotides read TGCGCCAGCAGCCAAGGGGCTCGGGGCACAGATACGCAGTATTTT.

This sequence joins TRBV19 and TRBJ1-2; D gene ambiguous. The CDR3 loop spans 12 amino acids. Germline CDR1 reads LNHDA; CDR2 reads SQIVND (reference sequence). Trimming pared 8 bases from V and 7 bases from J, leaving 14 bases between. The chain's CDR3 is CASAGLGGGYTF. In nucleotides, the CDR3 is TGTGCCAGTGCCGGATTAGGCGGTGGCTACACCTTC.

The table lists this clone with a count of one. This sequence joins TRBV5-5 and TRBJ2-2; tentatively, D is TRBD2 (5 bases). V gave up 1 base and J gave up 2 bases, with 9 bases separating them. Germline CDR1 is SGHKS and CDR2 is YYEKEE (reference sequence). The CDR3 totals 15 residues. The CDR3 protein is CASSLISGNTGELFF. The CDR3 DNA follows: TGTGCCAGCAGCTTGATTTCGGGAAACACCGGGGAGCTGTTTTTT.